This T cell receptor (beta chain) was identified during a study of blood T cell repertoires in COVID-19. Study-wide context: Donors in the United States, Italy and Spain gave samples during acute or convalescent COVID-19. T cells, B-cell-depleted T cells, or PBMCs supplied cDNA or gDNA.

Study processing details: Cell counts per sample came from amplifying reference gene primers. Here immunoSEQ multiplex PCR was the method, and the copy in TCRdb shows in-frame clones only, minus some. The DNA was the basis for D and trimming; V, J and clone size are from that table. The sample has around 85,000 clones; 86% are singletons. There are 16 residues in the CDR3. V was clipped by 4 bases and J by 6 bases; unmatched bases: 12. Germline V gene data show CDR1 as SGHTS and CDR2 as YDEGEE. Sequenced: peripheral blood. This chain joins TRBV5-8 and TRBJ1-4; 7 positions match TRBD1. The receptor was derived from a man in his forties or fifties with active COVID-19. This chain's CDR3 is CASSPRGREEDEKLFF. The CDR3 DNA reads as TGTGCCAGCAGCCCAAGGGGGCGGGAGGAAGATGAAAAACTGTTTTTT.